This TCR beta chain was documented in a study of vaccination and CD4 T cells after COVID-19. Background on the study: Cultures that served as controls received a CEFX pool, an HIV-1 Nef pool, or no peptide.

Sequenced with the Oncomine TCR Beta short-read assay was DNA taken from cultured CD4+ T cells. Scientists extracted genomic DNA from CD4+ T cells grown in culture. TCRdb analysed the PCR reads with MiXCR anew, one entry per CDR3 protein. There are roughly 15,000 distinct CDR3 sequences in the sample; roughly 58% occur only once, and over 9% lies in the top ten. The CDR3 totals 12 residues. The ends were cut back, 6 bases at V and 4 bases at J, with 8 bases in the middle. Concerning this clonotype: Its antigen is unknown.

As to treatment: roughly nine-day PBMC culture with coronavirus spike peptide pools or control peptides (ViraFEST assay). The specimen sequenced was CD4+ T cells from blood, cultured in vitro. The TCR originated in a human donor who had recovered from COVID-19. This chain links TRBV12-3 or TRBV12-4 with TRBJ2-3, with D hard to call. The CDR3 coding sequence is TGTGCCAGCAGCCTGAGCCCAGATACGCAGTATTTT. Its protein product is CASSLSPDTQYF.